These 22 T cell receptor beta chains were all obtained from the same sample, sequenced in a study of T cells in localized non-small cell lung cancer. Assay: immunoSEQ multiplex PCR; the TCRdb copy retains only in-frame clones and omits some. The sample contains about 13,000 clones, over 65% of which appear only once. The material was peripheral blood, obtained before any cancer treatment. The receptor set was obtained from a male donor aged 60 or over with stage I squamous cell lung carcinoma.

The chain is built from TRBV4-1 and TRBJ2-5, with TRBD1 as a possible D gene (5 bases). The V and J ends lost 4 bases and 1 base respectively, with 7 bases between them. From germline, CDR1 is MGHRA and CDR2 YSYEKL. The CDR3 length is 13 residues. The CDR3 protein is CASSLTVQETQYF. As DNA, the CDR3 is TGCGCCAGCAGCCTGACAGTCCAAGAGACCCAGTACTTC.

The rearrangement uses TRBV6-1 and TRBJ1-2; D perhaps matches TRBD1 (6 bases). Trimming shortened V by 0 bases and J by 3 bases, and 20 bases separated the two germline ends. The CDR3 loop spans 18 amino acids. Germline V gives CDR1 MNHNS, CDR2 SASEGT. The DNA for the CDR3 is TGTGCCAGCAGTGAAGCGCTAGGGGGGAAGGCCCTTCACTATGGCTACACCTTC. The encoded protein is CASSEALGGKALHYGYTF.

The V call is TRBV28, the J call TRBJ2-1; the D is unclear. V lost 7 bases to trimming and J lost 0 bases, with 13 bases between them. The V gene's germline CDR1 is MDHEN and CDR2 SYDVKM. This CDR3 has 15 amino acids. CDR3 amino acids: CASTPLYSSYNEQFF. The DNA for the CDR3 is TGTGCCAGCACCCCCCTCTATAGCTCCTACAATGAGCAGTTCTTC.

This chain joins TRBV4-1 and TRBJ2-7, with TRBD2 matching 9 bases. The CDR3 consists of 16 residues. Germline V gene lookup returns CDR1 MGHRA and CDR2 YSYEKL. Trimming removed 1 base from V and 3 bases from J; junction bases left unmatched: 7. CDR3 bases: TGCGCCAGCAGCCAAGTGTATAGCGGGAGCATCTACGAGCAGTACTTC. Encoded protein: CASSQVYSGSIYEQYF.

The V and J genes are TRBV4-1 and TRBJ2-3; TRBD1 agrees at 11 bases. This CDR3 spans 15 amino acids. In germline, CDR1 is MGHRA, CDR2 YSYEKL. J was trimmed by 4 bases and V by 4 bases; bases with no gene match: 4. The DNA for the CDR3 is TGCGCCAGCAGCCCACCGGGACAGGGGGCAGATACGCAGTATTTT. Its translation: CASSPPGQGADTQYF.

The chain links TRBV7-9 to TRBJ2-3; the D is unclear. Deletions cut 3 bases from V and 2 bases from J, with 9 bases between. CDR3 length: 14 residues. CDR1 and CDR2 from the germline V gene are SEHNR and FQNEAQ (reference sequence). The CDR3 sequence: CASSLSEATDTQYF. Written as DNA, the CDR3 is TGTGCCAGCAGCTTGTCTGAGGCCACAGATACGCAGTATTTT.

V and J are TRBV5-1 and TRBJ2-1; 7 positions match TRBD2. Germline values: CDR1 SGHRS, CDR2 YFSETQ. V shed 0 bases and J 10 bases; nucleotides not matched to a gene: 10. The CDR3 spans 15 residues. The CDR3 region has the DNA TGCGCCAGCAGCTTGGATGACTCCGGCGGGAGCGAGCAGTTCTTC. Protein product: CASSLDDSGGSEQFF.

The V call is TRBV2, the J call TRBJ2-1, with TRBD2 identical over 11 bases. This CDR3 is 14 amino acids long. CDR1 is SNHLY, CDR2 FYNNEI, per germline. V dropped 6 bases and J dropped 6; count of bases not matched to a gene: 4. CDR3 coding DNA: TGTGCCAGCAGGACTAGCGGGAATGGCAATGAGCAGTTCTTC. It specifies CASRTSGNGNEQFF.

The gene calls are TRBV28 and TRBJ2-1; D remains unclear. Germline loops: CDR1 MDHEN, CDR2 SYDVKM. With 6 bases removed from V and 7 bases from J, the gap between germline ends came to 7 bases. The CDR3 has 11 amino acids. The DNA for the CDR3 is TGTGCCAGCAGCGACGTAAATGAGCAGTTCTTC. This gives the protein CASSDVNEQFF.

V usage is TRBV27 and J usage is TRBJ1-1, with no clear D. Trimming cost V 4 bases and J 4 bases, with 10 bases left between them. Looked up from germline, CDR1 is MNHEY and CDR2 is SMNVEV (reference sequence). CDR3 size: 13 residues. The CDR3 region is CASSWLRTTEAFF. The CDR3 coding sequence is TGTGCCAGCAGTTGGCTCCGGACCACTGAAGCTTTCTTT.

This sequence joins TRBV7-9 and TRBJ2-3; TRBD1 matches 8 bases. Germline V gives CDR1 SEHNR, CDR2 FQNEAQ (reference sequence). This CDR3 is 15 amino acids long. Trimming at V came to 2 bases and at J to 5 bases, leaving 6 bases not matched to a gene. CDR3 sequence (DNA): TGTGCCAGCAGCTTACAACAGGGGGTGGTAGATACGCAGTATTTT. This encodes CASSLQQGVVDTQYF.

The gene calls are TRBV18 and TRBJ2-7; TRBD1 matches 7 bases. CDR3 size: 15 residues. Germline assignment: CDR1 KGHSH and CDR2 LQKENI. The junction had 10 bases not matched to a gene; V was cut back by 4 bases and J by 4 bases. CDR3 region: CASSHGQVGSYEQYF. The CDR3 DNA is TGTGCCAGCTCACACGGACAGGTGGGGTCGTACGAGCAGTACTTC. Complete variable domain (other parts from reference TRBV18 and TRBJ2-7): NAGVMQNPRHLVRRRGQEARLRCSPMKGHSHVYWYRQLPEEGLKFMVYLQKENIIDESGMPKERFSAEFPKEGPSILRIQQVVRGDSAAYFCASSHGQVGSYEQYFGPGTRLTVT.

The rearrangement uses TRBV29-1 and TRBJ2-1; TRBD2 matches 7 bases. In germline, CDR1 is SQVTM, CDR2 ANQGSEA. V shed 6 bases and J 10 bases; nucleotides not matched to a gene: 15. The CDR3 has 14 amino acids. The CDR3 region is CSVLKRGRAREQFF. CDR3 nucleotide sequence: TGCAGCGTCCTGAAGAGAGGGAGGGCCAGGGAGCAGTTCTTC.

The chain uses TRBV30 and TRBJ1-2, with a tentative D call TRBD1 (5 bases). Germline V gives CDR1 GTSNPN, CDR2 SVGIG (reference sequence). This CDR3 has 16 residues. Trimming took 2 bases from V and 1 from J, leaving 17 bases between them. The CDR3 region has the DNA TGTGCCTGGAGTCGCCTCCGGTTCCAGGGTAACTATGGCTACACCTTC. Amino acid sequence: CAWSRLRFQGNYGYTF.

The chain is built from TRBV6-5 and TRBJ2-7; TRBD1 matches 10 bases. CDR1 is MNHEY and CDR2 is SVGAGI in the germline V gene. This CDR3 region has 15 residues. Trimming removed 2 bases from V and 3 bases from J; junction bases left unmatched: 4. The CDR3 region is CASSYRDRGHYEQYF. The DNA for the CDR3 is TGTGCCAGCAGTTACCGGGACAGGGGCCACTACGAGCAGTACTTC.

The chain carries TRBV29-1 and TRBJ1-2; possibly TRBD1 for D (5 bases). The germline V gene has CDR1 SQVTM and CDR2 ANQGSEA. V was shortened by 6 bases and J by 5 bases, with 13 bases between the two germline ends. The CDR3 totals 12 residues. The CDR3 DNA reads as TGCAGCGTCGCACGAAGGGGATATGGCTACACCTTC. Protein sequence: CSVARRGYGYTF.

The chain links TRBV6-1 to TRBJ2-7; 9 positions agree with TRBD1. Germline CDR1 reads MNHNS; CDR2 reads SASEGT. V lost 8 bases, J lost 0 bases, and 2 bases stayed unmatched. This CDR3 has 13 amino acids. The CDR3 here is CASGQGTSYEQYF. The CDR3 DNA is TGTGCCAGCGGACAGGGGACCTCCTACGAGCAGTACTTC.

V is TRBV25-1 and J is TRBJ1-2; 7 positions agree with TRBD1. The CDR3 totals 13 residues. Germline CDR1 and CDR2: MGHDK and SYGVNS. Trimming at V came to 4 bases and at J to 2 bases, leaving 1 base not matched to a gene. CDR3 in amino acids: CASSGQGNYGYTF. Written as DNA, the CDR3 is TGTGCCAGCAGTGGACAGGGAAACTATGGCTACACCTTC.

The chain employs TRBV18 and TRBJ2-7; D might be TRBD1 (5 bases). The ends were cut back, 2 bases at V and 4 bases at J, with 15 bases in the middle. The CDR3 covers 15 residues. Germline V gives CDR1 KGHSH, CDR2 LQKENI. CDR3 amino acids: CASSPSQGASYEQYF. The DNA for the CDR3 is TGTGCCAGCTCACCATCTCAGGGCGCGAGTTACGAGCAGTACTTC.

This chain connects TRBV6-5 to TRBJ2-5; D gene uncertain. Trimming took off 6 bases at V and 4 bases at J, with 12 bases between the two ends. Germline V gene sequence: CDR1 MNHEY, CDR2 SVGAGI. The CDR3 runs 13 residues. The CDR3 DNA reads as TGTGCCAGCAGGGAAGGTTGGAGAGAGACCCAGTACTTC. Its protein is CASREGWRETQYF.

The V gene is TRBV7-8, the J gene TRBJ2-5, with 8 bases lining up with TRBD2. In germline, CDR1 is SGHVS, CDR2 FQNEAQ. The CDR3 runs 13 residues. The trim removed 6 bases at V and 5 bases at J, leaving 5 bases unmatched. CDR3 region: CASRAGGAETQYF. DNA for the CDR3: TGTGCCAGCAGGGCGGGGGGAGCGGAGACCCAGTACTTC.

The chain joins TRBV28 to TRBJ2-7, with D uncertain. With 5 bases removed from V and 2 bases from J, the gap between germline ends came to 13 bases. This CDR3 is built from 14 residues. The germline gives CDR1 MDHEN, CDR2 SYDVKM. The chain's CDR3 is CASSPHGTTYEQYF. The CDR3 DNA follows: TGTGCCAGCAGTCCGCACGGAACGACCTACGAGCAGTACTTC.